This T cell receptor gamma chain is from a study of Vδ1+ human thymocytes. The template was reverse-transcribed extracted RNA. The CDR3 regions were amplified by multiplex PCR from V-gene primers to a constant-region primer. TCRdb fed the multiplex PCR reads to CATT. The data hold 30,000 to 45,000 gamma-chain clones, with about 19% observed a single time. Worth noting for this clone: The target antigen is unknown.

Study conclusions and caveats: Unlike peripheral blood Vdelta1+ controls, thymic delta-chain sequences included approximately 20% Vdelta2 and few Vdelta3. TRG sequences recurred across donors, whereas TRD sequences stayed essentially private. Thymic TRG and TRD repertoires appeared highly polyclonal, with Gaussian CDR3 length distributions.

The sorted cells were CD3+ Vdelta1+ Vdelta2- thymocytes from alphabeta-depleted thymus. Vdelta1+ thymocyte sorts reached between about 97% and 99.6% purity. Germline CDR1 reads EGSNGY; CDR2 reads YDSYNSKV. This CDR3 comprises 15 residues. Germline trimming cut 1 base from V and 9 bases from J; bases unmatched to any gene: 3. The rearrangement links TRGV2 to TRGJP. This TCR came from a girl younger than two who had congenital heart surgery. What was sequenced was Vdelta1+ gamma-delta thymocytes from the thymus. Subset here: FACS-sorted CD3+ TCRalphabeta- TCRVdelta1+ TCRVdelta2- thymocytes. CDR3 amino acids: CATWDGRLGKKIKVF. In nucleotides, the CDR3 is TGTGCCACCTGGGACGGCCGGTTGGGCAAAAAAATCAAGGTATTT.